The next 19 T cell receptor beta chains were all read from a single sample in a study of cytomegalovirus exposure and HLA in healthy donors. Use of 60 Vbeta and 13 Jbeta primers characterized the PCR. The method was immunoSEQ multiplex PCR; TCRdb's version includes in-frame clones alone and lacks a portion of them. The sample shows 200,000 or so clones, about 77% of them seen only once. Sequencing was performed on PBMCs. These receptor sequences come from a woman aged 25 to 39 in good health and CMV-seronegative.

The V call is TRBV9, the J call TRBJ2-3, with 11 positions matching TRBD2. Trimming cost V 7 bases and J 1 base; bases outside gene matches: 14. The CDR3 spans 18 residues. Germline assignment: CDR1 SGDLS and CDR2 YYNGEE. CDR3 in amino acids: CASSLAGGPPLGTDTQYF. CDR3 sequence (DNA): TGTGCCAGCTCCTTAGCGGGGGGGCCACCCCTTGGCACAGATACGCAGTATTTT.

This chain joins TRBV29-1 and TRBJ1-2, with 7 bases that match TRBD1. The junction had 6 bases not matched to a gene; V was cut back by 7 bases and J by 1 base. Germline assignment: CDR1 SQVTM and CDR2 ANQGSEA. The CDR3 sequence is 13 residues long. This CDR3 is CSAGQESNYGYTF. DNA of the CDR3: TGCAGCGCCGGACAGGAAAGTAACTATGGCTACACCTTC.

The chain has TRBV7-9 and TRBJ2-1; 9 bases align to TRBD2. The V segment lost 4 bases and the J segment 6 bases; nucleotides outside the gene matches: 4. This CDR3 has 14 amino acids. Germline V lookup: CDR1 SEHNR, CDR2 FQNEAQ (reference sequence). CDR3 protein: CASSSRSGSNEQFF. The CDR3 DNA is TGTGCCAGCAGCTCCCGTAGCGGGAGCAATGAGCAGTTCTTC.

V and J are TRBV18 and TRBJ2-5; weak D call: TRBD1 (6 bases). Trimming shortened V by 5 bases and J by 0 bases, and 13 bases separated the two germline ends. CDR1 and CDR2 (germline): KGHSH, LQKENI. The CDR3 has 15 residues. The CDR3 is CASSAPRTDQETQYF. CDR3 nucleotides: TGTGCCAGCTCAGCCCCCCGGACAGACCAAGAGACCCAGTACTTC.

A remark on this clone: The sample has other DNA sequences that encode this CDR3 too. V gene TRBV18 combines with J gene TRBJ1-3; D not certain. The CDR3 has 14 residues. Germline lookup yields CDR1 KGHSH and CDR2 LQKENI. V was pared by 0 bases and J by 1 base, with 4 bases between. The CDR3 nucleotides read TGTGCCAGCTCACCACCCGGGTCTGGAAACACCATATATTTT. It translates to CASSPPGSGNTIYF. Drawing the rest from reference TRBV18 and TRBJ1-3, the complete variable domain is NAGVMQNPRHLVRRRGQEARLRCSPMKGHSHVYWYRQLPEEGLKFMVYLQKENIIDESGMPKERFSAEFPKEGPSILRIQQVVRGDSAAYFCASSPPGSGNTIYFGEGSWLTVV.

The rearrangement uses TRBV29-1 and TRBJ1-2; maybe TRBD1 (5 bases). The CDR3 extends over 14 amino acids. The V gene's germline CDR1 is SQVTM and CDR2 ANQGSEA. V was cut by 0 bases and J by 7 bases, with 15 bases left in between. The CDR3 sequence is CSVEEVGRESGYTF. CDR3 bases: TGCAGCGTTGAAGAGGTAGGCAGGGAATCTGGCTACACCTTC.

CDR3 amino acids: CASSSPGGINSYEQYF. CDR3 sequence (DNA): TGTGCCAGCAGCTCCCCGGGGGGGATCAACTCCTACGAGCAGTACTTC. The V call is TRBV7-9, the J call TRBJ2-7; 8 bases are shared with TRBD2. The CDR3 runs 16 residues. J lost 0 bases, V lost 4 bases, and 8 bases had no gene match. Germline CDR1 SEHNR, CDR2 FQNEAQ (reference sequence).

This clone was seen only once. V usage is TRBV5-4 and J usage is TRBJ2-1; D is undetermined. The length of the CDR3 is 14 residues. The ends were cut back, 1 base at V and 6 bases at J, with 11 bases in the middle. Germline CDR1 and CDR2: SGHNT and YYREEE (reference sequence). This CDR3 is CASSLRNWANEQFF. CDR3 bases: TGTGCCAGCAGCTTGAGGAACTGGGCCAATGAGCAGTTCTTC.

The rearrangement uses TRBV7-2 and TRBJ1-1; 7 nucleotides line up with TRBD1. The CDR3 totals 14 residues. Trimming at V came to 3 bases and at J to 4 bases, leaving 5 bases not matched to a gene. CDR1 is SGHTA and CDR2 is FQGNSA in the germline V gene. As DNA, the CDR3 is TGTGCCAGCAGCTTCGGCAGGGGGACCACTGAAGCTTTCTTT. Its translation is CASSFGRGTTEAFF. Using reference TRBV7-2 and TRBJ1-1 for the parts outside the CDR3, the full variable domain is GAGVSQSPSNKVTEKGKDVELRCDPISGHTALYWYRQSLGQGLEFLIYFQGNSAPDKSGLPSDRFSAERTGGSVSTLTIQRTQQEDSAVYLCASSFGRGTTEAFFGQGTRLTVV.

J is TRBJ2-1 and V is TRBV5-1, with D unresolved. Trimming removed 4 bases from V and 0 bases from J, with 8 bases in between. Germline CDR1 reads SGHRS; CDR2 reads YFSETQ. This CDR3 is 14 amino acids long. CDR3 loop: CASSPFFSYNEQFF. The CDR3 nucleotides are TGCGCCAGCAGCCCGTTCTTCTCCTACAATGAGCAGTTCTTC.

This clone was counted only a few times. The rearrangement links TRBV28 to TRBJ1-5, with D tentatively TRBD1 (5 bases). This CDR3 is 15 amino acids long. Germline V gives CDR1 MDHEN, CDR2 SYDVKM. The ends were cut back, 8 bases at V and 4 bases at J, with 18 bases in the middle. The CDR3 DNA is TGTGCCAGCTGTGGAAACAGGATCAAAAATCAGCCCCAGCATTTT. Translated, it gives CASCGNRIKNQPQHF.

This chain connects TRBV30 to TRBJ2-3; no definite D call. The ends were cut back, 0 bases at V and 3 bases at J, with 7 bases in the middle. In germline, CDR1 is GTSNPN, CDR2 SVGIG (reference sequence). The CDR3 has 13 amino acids. The CDR3 DNA reads TGTGCCTGGAGTGTAATCCTTACAGATACGCAGTATTTT. Its protein is CAWSVILTDTQYF. The variable domain in full, completed from reference TRBV30 and TRBJ2-3, reads SQTIHQWPATLVQPVGSPLSLECTVEGTSNPNLYWYRQAAGRGLQLLFYSVGIGQISSEVPQNLSASRPQDRQFILSSKKLLLSDSGFYLCAWSVILTDTQYFGPGTRLTVL.

This clone has a handful of counts. The chain is built from TRBV28 and TRBJ1-1; D call uncertain. The CDR3 consists of 12 residues. From germline, CDR1 is MDHEN and CDR2 SYDVKM. V dropped 8 bases and J dropped 4 bases, with 11 bases sitting between them. CDR3 region: CASLRSGTEAFF. CDR3 bases: TGTGCCAGCCTAAGATCGGGCACTGAAGCTTTCTTT. The variable domain in full, with the rest retrieved from reference TRBV28 and TRBJ1-1, is DVKVTQSSRYLVKRTGEKVFLECVQDMDHENMFWYRQDPGLGLRLIYFSYDVKMKEKGDIPEGYSVSREKKERFSLILESASTNQTSMYLCASLRSGTEAFFGQGTRLTVV.

The chain combines TRBV5-4 with TRBJ2-4; 7 bases are shared with TRBD2. The V gene end was trimmed by 1 base and the J gene end by 3 bases; junction bases not matched to a gene: 4. The CDR3 consists of 15 residues. Germline values: CDR1 SGHNT, CDR2 YYREEE (reference sequence). As DNA, the CDR3 is TGTGCCAGCAGCTTGTTGGCGGGGGTCAAAAACATTCAGTACTTC. Translated, it gives CASSLLAGVKNIQYF.

J is TRBJ1-2 and V is TRBV14; TRBD1 is a possible D gene (6 bases). The CDR3 consists of 13 residues. Germline V lookup: CDR1 SGHDN, CDR2 FVKESK. V shed 4 bases and J shed 4 bases, with 10 bases lying between them. This chain's CDR3 is CASSPGQLYGYTF. CDR3 in DNA: TGTGCCAGCAGCCCAGGACAGCTCTATGGCTACACCTTC.

This clone was observed a few times. The chain uses TRBV30 and TRBJ2-1, with 9 nucleotides matching TRBD2. Germline CDR1 is GTSNPN and CDR2 is SVGIG (reference sequence). The CDR3 runs to 19 residues. V lost 0 bases, J lost 2 bases, and 14 bases stayed unmatched. The CDR3 here is CAWSVRLAGSLGPYNEQFF. The CDR3 region has the DNA TGTGCCTGGAGTGTACGTCTAGCGGGAAGCCTGGGCCCCTACAATGAGCAGTTCTTC.

The chain combines TRBV29-1 with TRBJ2-3; 9 nucleotides match TRBD2. V shed 6 bases and J 4 bases; nucleotides not matched to a gene: 14. The germline V gene has CDR1 SQVTM and CDR2 ANQGSEA. This CDR3 has 16 residues. DNA of the CDR3: TGCAGCGTCTCAGGCTGGGGACTAGCAGCAGCAGATACGCAGTATTTT. Translating gives CSVSGWGLAAADTQYF.

This clone was counted a few times. This chain joins TRBV6-5 and TRBJ2-7; 9 nucleotides match TRBD1. V lost 0 bases and J lost 2; bases outside the gene matches: 2. Germline CDR1 MNHEY, CDR2 SVGAGI. The CDR3 sequence is 15 residues long. The CDR3 spells CASSYSGTGTYEQYF. The CDR3, as DNA: TGTGCCAGCAGTTACTCTGGGACAGGGACCTACGAGCAGTACTTC.

This clone turned up a few times. This chain's CDR3 is CASRTSGESDTQYF. The DNA of the CDR3 is TGTGCCAGCCGGACTAGCGGGGAGTCAGATACGCAGTATTTT. V usage is TRBV19 and J usage is TRBJ2-3; 12 nucleotides align to TRBD2. This CDR3 has 14 residues. V lost 9 bases and J lost 4; bases outside the gene matches: 5. The germline CDR1 and CDR2 sequences are LNHDA and SQIVND (reference sequence).